The 5 T cell receptor beta chains below come from one sample, sequenced in a study of shared clonotypes between healthy human individuals. CD45RO-negative cells were positively selected for CCR7, leaving out terminally differentiated effector memory CD45RA+ cells. Assay: immunoSEQ multiplex PCR; the TCRdb copy retains only in-frame clones and omits some. The sample lists about 820,000 clones, more than 85% occurring once. The sequencing sample was made of naive CD8+ T cells sorted from blood. All receptors come from a man younger than 40 in good health.

With regard to this clone: At the DNA level, this CDR3 is encoded by other sequences in the same sample as well. The V call is TRBV27, the J call TRBJ2-1; 15 bases align to TRBD2. Germline CDR1 reads MNHEY; CDR2 reads SMNVEV (reference sequence). Losses at the gene ends were 7 bases for V and 7 bases for J; bases not matched to a gene: 8. The CDR3 has 16 amino acids. The chain's CDR3 is CASTPGLAGGWNEQFF. CDR3 nucleotides: TGTGCCAGCACCCCGGGACTAGCGGGAGGTTGGAATGAGCAGTTCTTC.

The V call is TRBV6-1, the J call TRBJ2-1; D may be TRBD1 or TRBD2 (5 bases each). Germline lookup yields CDR1 MNHNS and CDR2 SASEGT. This CDR3 comprises 13 residues. The V end was cut by 1 base, the J end by 12 bases, with 13 bases between. CDR3 sequence reads: CASSEEGWDGQFF. For the CDR3, the DNA is TGTGCCAGCAGTGAAGAGGGGTGGGACGGGCAGTTCTTC.

This clone occurred a few times. The chain has TRBV25-1 and TRBJ1-1; 7 bases match TRBD1. This CDR3 comprises 17 residues. V gave up 2 bases and J gave up 2 bases; unmatched junction bases: 11. CDR1 is MGHDK and CDR2 is SYGVNS in the germline V gene. CDR3 sequence (DNA): TGTGCCAGCAGTGAAGTGGGGCTGATAGGGGGCAACACTGAAGCTTTCTTT. Its translation: CASSEVGLIGGNTEAFF.

The V call is TRBV15, the J call TRBJ2-3, with 11 bases lining up with TRBD2. J gave up 2 bases and V 8 bases, and 6 bases lay outside the gene matches. Germline V gene sequence: CDR1 LNHNV, CDR2 YYDKDF (reference sequence). The CDR3 contains 15 residues. This CDR3 is CATYSTSGATDTQYF. The DNA of the CDR3 is TGTGCCACCTACTCGACTAGCGGGGCCACAGATACGCAGTATTTT.

Only one count was recorded for this clone. The chain links TRBV27 to TRBJ1-1, with 10 bases identical to TRBD1. The germline gives CDR1 MNHEY, CDR2 SMNVEV (reference sequence). The CDR3 extends over 14 amino acids. Trimming cost V 8 bases and J 4 bases; bases outside gene matches: 7. The CDR3 sequence: CASGGQGSFTEAFF. Here the CDR3 DNA reads TGTGCCAGCGGGGGACAGGGGTCGTTCACTGAAGCTTTCTTT.